Listed below are T cell receptor beta chains from one sample, sequenced in a study of cytomegalovirus exposure and HLA in healthy donors. Clones were read by immunoSEQ multiplex PCR, and TCRdb kept only the in-frame ones, dropping some. The table includes about 150,000 clones, 80% to 95% detected once. The sample comprised PBMCs. The receptors were gathered from a man aged 18 to 29 in good health and CMV-seronegative. The CDR3 runs from the conserved cysteine through the conserved F or W. A D gene is named only where the DNA matches it firmly. Expanded clones get a size class; other rows say once, few or many, or leave the size out.

j_call d_call v_call clone_size cdr3_nt cdr3_aa
TRBJ2-3 . TRBV7-9 . TGTGCCAGCCGTCCGGCAGGAAAATATGGGCAGTATTTT CASRPAGKYGQYF
TRBJ2-1 . TRBV6-4 . TGTGCCAGCAGTGTACTAGCAGGCAATGAGCAGTTCTTC CASSVLAGNEQFF
TRBJ2-1 TRBD1 TRBV9 . TGTGCCAGCAGCGTGGGCGGGACAGGGAAGCTCTTC CASSVGGTGKLF
TRBJ2-3 TRBD2 TRBV7-2 . TGTGCCAGCAGACGGACTAGCGCCCTTACAGATACGCAGTATTTT CASRRTSALTDTQYF
TRBJ2-2 . TRBV6-1 . TGTGCCAGCAGTGAAGCGGCAACGGGGACCGGGGAGCTGTTTTTT CASSEAATGTGELFF
TRBJ1-3 . TRBV18 . TGTGCCAGCTCACCACAGGGGGACTCTGGAAACACCATATATTTT CASSPQGDSGNTIYF
TRBJ2-5 TRBD1 TRBV9 . TGTGCCAGCAGCGAGACAGGGGTGTCTTCGTCCCAGTACTTC CASSETGVSSSQYF
TRBJ1-1 . TRBV7-2 . TGTGCCAGCAGCCAGACAGGTGACACTGAAGCTTTCTTT CASSQTGDTEAFF
TRBJ2-5 TRBD2 TRBV5-6 . TGTGCCAGCAGCTTGGCCTCGTCTAGCGGGGCATATAGGGAGACCCAGTACTTC CASSLASSSGAYRETQYF
TRBJ1-1 . TRBV29-1 . TGCAGCGTTGATTTATGGCAAACAGAGAATTTGAACACTGAAGCTTTCTTT CSVDLWQTENLNTEAFF
TRBJ2-3 . TRBV5-1 . TGCGCCAGCAGTGTCGACGCACCCGGGACTTACACTAGCACAGATACGCAGTATTTT CASSVDAPGTYTSTDTQYF
TRBJ2-1 . TRBV15 . TGTGCCACCAGCAGAGATTCAGGGTACGAGCAGTTCTTC CATSRDSGYEQFF
TRBJ2-1 . TRBV7-8 once TGTGCCAGCAGCTTAGCAGTTTGGGCCCCCCGGAATGAGCAGTTCTTC CASSLAVWAPRNEQFF
TRBJ1-1 . TRBV9 . TGTGCCAGCAGCGTAGGACAGACCACTGAAGCTTTCTTT CASSVGQTTEAFF
TRBJ1-2 . TRBV5-6 . TGTGCCAGCAGCCCAACAAATACAGCTTATGGCTACACCTTC CASSPTNTAYGYTF
TRBJ2-1 . TRBV18 . TGTGCCAGCTCACCCTTCAACCAGGGCAATGAGCAGTTCTTC CASSPFNQGNEQFF
TRBJ1-5 TRBD1 TRBV5-8 . TGTGCCAGCAGCTTGGGGGGGGACAGGGACTTGCGGCCCCAGCATTTT CASSLGGDRDLRPQHF
TRBJ1-6 TRBD1 TRBV30 . TGTGCCTGGAGTCTCCAAGGCAGGGGGCAATTTAATTCACCCCTCCACTTT CAWSLQGRGQFNSPLHF
TRBJ1-1 . TRBV30 . TGTGCCTGGAGTAACCGGGACACTGAAGCTTTCTTT CAWSNRDTEAFF
TRBJ1-1 . TRBV11-1 . TGTGCCAGCAGCTTCGTAACCGGGAGGACTGAAGCTTTCTTT CASSFVTGRTEAFF